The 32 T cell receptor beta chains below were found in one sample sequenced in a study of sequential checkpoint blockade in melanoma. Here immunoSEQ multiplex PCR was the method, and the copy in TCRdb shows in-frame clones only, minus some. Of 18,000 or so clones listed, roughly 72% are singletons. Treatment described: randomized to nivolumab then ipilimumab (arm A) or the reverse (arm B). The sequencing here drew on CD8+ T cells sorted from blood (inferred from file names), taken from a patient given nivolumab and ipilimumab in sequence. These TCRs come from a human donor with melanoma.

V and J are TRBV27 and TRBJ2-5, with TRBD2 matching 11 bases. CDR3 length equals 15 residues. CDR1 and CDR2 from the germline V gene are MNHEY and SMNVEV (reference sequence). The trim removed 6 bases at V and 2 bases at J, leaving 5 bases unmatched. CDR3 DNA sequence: TGTGCCAGCAGCGAGGCTAGCGGGGGGCAAGAGACCCAGTACTTC. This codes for CASSEASGGQETQYF.

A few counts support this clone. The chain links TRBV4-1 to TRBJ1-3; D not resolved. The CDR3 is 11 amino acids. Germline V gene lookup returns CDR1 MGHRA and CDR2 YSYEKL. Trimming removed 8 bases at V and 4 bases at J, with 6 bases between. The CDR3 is CASGGGNTIYF. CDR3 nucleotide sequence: TGCGCCAGCGGAGGGGGAAACACCATATATTTT.

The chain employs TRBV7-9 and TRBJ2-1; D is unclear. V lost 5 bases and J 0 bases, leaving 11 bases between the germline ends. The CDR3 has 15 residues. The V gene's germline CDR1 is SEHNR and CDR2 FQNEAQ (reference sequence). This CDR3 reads CASSQESSSYNEQFF. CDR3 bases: TGTGCCAGCAGCCAAGAATCCAGCTCCTACAATGAGCAGTTCTTC.

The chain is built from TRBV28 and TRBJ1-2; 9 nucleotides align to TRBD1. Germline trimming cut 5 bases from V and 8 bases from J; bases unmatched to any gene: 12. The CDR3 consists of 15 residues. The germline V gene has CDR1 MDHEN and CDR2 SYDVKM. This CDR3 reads CASSRQGQGRFGYTF. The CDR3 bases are TGTGCCAGCAGTCGCCAGGGACAGGGAAGGTTCGGCTACACCTTC.

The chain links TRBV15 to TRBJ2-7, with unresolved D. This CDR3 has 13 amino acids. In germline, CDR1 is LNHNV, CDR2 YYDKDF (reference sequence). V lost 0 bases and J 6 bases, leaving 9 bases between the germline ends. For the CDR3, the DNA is TGTGCCACCAGCAGAGAGGTCTTCAGCGAGCAGTACTTC. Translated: CATSREVFSEQYF.

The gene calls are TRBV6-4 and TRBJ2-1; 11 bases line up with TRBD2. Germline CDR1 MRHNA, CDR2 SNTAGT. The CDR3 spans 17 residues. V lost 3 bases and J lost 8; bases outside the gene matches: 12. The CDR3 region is CASSDSQGSGGADEQFF. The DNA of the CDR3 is TGTGCCAGCAGTGATTCCCAAGGTAGCGGGGGGGCCGATGAGCAGTTCTTC.

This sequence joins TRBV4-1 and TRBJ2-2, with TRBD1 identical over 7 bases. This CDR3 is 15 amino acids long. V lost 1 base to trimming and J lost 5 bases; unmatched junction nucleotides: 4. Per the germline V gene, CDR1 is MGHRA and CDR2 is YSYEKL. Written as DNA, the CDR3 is TGCGCCAGCAGCCAAGTCCACAGGGGAACCGGGGAGCTGTTTTTT. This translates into CASSQVHRGTGELFF.

CDR3 DNA: TGCGCCAGCAGCTTGGCCTGGAATCCGGGGGGAAACACCATATATTTT. Protein product: CASSLAWNPGGNTIYF. This sequence joins TRBV5-1 and TRBJ1-3; D gene unclear. Trimming shortened V by 0 bases and J by 4 bases, and 14 bases separated the two germline ends. The germline V gene encodes CDR1 SGHRS and CDR2 YFSETQ. The CDR3 covers 16 residues. Drawing the rest from reference TRBV5-1 and TRBJ1-3, the complete variable domain is KAGVTQTPRYLIKTRGQQVTLSCSPISGHRSVSWYQQTPGQGLQFLFEYFSETQRNKGNFPGRFSGRQFSNSRSEMNVSTLELGDSALYLCASSLAWNPGGNTIYFGEGSWLTVV.

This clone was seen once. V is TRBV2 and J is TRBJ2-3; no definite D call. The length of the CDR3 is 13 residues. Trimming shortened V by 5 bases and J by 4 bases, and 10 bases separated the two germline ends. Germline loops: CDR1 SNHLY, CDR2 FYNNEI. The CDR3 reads CASSYARSDTQYF. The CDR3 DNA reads TGTGCCAGCAGTTACGCTAGGTCAGATACGCAGTATTTT. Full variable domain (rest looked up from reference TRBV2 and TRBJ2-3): EPEVTQTPSHQVTQMGQEVILRCVPISNHLYFYWYRQILGQKVEFLVSFYNNEISEKSEIFDDQFSVERPDGSNFTLKIRSTKLEDSAMYFCASSYARSDTQYFGPGTRLTVL.

DNA of the CDR3: TGTGCTAGTGGTTTGTTCGGGGGGCGCGGCACCGGGGAGCTGTTTTTT. Amino acid sequence: CASGLFGGRGTGELFF. V gene TRBV12-5 combines with J gene TRBJ2-2, with D possibly TRBD2 on 7 matching bases. Trimming pared 2 bases from V and 4 bases from J, leaving 14 bases between. Germline values: CDR1 LGHNT, CDR2 FRNRAP. This CDR3 spans 16 amino acids.

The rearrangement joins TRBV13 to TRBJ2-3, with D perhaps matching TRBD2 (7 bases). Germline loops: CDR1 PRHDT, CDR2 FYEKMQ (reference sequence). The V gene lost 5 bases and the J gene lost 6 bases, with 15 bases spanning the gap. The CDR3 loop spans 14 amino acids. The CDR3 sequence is CASSRGGPGDTQYF. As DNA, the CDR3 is TGTGCCAGCAGCCGCGGGGGCCCCGGCGATACGCAGTATTTT.

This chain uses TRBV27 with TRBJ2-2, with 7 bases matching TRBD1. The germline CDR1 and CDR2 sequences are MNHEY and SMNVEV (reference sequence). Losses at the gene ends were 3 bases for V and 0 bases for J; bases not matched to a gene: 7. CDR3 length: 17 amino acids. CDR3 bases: TGTGCCAGCAGTTTTTACGAGGGGACAGCGAACACCGGGGAGCTGTTTTTT. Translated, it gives CASSFYEGTANTGELFF.

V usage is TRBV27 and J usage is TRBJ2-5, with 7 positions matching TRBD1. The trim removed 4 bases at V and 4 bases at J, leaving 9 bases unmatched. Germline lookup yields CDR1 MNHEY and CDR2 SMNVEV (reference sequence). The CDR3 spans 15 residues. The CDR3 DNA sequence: TGTGCCAGCAGTTCTACAGGGGCTGTGACAGAGACCCAGTACTTC. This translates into CASSSTGAVTETQYF.

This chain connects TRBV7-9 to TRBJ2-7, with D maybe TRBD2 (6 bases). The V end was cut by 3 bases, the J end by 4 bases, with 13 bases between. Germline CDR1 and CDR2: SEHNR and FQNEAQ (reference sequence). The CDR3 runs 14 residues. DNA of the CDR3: TGTGCCAGCAGCTTCGGCGGGGCCCAGTACGAGCAGTACTTC. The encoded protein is CASSFGGAQYEQYF.

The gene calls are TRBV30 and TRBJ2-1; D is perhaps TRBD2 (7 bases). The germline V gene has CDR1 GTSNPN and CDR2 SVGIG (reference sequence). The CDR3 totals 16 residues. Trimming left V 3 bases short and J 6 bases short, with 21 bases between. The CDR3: CAWRGDWGGEANEQFF. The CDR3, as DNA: TGTGCCTGGAGGGGCGATTGGGGGGGCGAGGCCAATGAGCAGTTCTTC.

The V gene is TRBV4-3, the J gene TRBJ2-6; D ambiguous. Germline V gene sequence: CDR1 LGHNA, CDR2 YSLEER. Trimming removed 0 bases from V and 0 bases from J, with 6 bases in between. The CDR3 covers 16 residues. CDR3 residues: CASSQDLSSGANVLTF. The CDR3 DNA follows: TGCGCCAGCAGCCAAGATTTGAGCTCTGGGGCCAACGTCCTGACTTTC.

The DNA of the CDR3 is TGTGCCATCAGCGGTCGGGGTTCCTACGAGCAGTACTTC. This translates into CAISGRGSYEQYF. V usage is TRBV10-3 and J usage is TRBJ2-7; D might be TRBD2 (5 bases). V was clipped by 6 bases and J by 1 base, with 10 bases between them. The CDR3 loop spans 13 amino acids. Germline V lookup: CDR1 ENHRY, CDR2 SYGVKD.

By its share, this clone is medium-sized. CDR3 coding DNA: TGTGCCAGCAGTGATACAGATCCCTCACCCCTCCACTTT. Translating gives CASSDTDPSPLHF. The chain couples TRBV6-1 to TRBJ1-6; D remains ambiguous. The CDR3 runs 13 residues. The germline gives CDR1 MNHNS, CDR2 SASEGT. The germline V and J ends were trimmed by 3 bases and 10 bases, with 10 bases remaining between them.

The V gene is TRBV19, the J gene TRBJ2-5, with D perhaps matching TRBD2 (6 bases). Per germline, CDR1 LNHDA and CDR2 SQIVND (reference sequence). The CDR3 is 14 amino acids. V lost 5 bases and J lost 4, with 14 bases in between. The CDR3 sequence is CASSVWGVGETQYF. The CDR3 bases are TGTGCCAGTAGTGTCTGGGGGGTGGGAGAGACCCAGTACTTC.

CDR3 sequence reads: CASSQDLSGVGYEQYF. Here the CDR3 DNA reads TGCGCCAGCAGCCAAGATCTTTCGGGGGTGGGATACGAGCAGTACTTC. The V call is TRBV4-3, the J call TRBJ2-7; TRBD2 is a possible D gene (6 bases). The CDR3 totals 16 residues. The germline V and J ends were trimmed by 0 bases and 4 bases, with 16 bases remaining between them. Per the germline V gene, CDR1 is LGHNA and CDR2 is YSLEER.

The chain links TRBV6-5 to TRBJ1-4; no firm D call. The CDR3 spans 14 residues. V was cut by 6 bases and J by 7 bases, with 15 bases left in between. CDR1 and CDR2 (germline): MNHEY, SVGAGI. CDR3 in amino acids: CASSTGGDIEKLFF. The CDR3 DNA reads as TGTGCCAGCAGCACCGGCGGTGATATTGAAAAACTGTTTTTT.

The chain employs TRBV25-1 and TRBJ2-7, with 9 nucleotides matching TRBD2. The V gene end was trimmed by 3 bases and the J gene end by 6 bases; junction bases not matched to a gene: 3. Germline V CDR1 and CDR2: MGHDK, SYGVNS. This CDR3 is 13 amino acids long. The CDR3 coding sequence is TGTGCCAGCAGTGAGTTACTAGCGGGCGAGCAGTACTTC. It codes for CASSELLAGEQYF.

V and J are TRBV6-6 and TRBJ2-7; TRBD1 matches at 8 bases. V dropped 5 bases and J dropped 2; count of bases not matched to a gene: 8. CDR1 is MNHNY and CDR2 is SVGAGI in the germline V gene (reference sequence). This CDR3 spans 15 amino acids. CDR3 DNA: TGTGCCAGCAGTCAAGACGGGACAGGACCCTACGAGCAGTACTTC. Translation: CASSQDGTGPYEQYF.

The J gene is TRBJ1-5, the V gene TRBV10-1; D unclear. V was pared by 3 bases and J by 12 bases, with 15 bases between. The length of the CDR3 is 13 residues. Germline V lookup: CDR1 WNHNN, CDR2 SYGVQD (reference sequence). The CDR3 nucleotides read TGCGCCAGCAGTGAAGGTATCGGCGGGCGCCAGCATTTT. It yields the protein CASSEGIGGRQHF.

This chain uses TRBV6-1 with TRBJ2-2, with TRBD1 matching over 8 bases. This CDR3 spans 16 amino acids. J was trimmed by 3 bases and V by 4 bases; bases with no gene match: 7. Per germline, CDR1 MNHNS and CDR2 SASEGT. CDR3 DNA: TGTGCCAGCAGTGTACAACAGGGGGACGACACCGGGGAGCTGTTTTTT. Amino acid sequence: CASSVQQGDDTGELFF.

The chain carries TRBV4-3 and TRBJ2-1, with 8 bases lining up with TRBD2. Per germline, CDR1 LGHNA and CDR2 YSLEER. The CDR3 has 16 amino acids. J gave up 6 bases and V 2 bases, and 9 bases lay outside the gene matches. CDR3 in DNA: TGCGCCAGCAGCCAAAGAGGAGCGGGAGTAGGCAATGAGCAGTTCTTC. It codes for CASSQRGAGVGNEQFF.

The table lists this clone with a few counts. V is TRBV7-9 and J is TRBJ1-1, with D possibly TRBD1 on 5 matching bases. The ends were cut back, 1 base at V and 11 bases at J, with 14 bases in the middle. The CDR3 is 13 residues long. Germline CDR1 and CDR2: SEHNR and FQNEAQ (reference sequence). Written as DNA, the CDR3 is TGTGCCAGCAGCTTAGGGATCGGCAGGGCTGCTTTCTTT. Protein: CASSLGIGRAAFF. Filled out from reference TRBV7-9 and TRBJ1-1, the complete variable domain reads DTGVSQNPRHKITKRGQNVTFRCDPISEHNRLYWYRQTLGQGPEFLTYFQNEAQLEKSRLLSDRFSAERPKGSFSTLEIQRTEQGDSAMYLCASSLGIGRAAFFGQGTRLTVV.

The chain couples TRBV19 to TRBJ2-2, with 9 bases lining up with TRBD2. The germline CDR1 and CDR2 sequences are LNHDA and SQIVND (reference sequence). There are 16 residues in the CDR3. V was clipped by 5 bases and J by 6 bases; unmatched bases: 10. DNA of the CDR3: TGTGCCAGTAGTTTAGCGGGAGTAGTCTTACCCGGGGAGCTGTTTTTT. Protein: CASSLAGVVLPGELFF. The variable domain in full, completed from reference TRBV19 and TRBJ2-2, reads DGGITQSPKYLFRKEGQNVTLSCEQNLNHDAMYWYRQDPGQGLRLIYYSQIVNDFQKGDIAEGYSVSREKKESFPLTVTSAQKNPTAFYLCASSLAGVVLPGELFFGEGSRLTVL.

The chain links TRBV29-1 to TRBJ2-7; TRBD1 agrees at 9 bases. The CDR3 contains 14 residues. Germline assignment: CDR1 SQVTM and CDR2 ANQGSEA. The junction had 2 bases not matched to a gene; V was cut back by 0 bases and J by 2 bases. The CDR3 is CSVEEGQGPYEQYF. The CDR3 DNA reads TGCAGCGTTGAAGAGGGACAGGGTCCCTACGAGCAGTACTTC.

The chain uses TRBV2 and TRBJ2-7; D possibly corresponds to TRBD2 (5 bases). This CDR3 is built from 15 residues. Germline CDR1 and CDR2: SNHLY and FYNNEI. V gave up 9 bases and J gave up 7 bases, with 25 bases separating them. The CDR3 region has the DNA TGTGCCAGTCGGGCCGACGGAGGTTCGATTGCGGAGCAGTACTTC. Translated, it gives CASRADGGSIAEQYF.

DNA for the CDR3: TGTGCCAGCAGCTTAGGAGCGGTGGACTATGGCTACACCTTC. This gives the protein CASSLGAVDYGYTF. V usage is TRBV7-8 and J usage is TRBJ1-2; D unclear. This CDR3 has 14 amino acids. V was cut by 1 base and J by 3 bases, with 9 bases left in between. Germline CDR1 is SGHVS and CDR2 is FQNEAQ.

DNA of the CDR3: TGTGCCAGCAGCTTGTCGTATAGCAATCAGCCCCAGCATTTT. Amino acids: CASSLSYSNQPQHF. The chain employs TRBV5-6 and TRBJ1-5; D gene unclear. The CDR3 has 14 amino acids. Germline V gene data show CDR1 as SGHDT and CDR2 as YYEEEE. Trimming pared 1 base from V and 0 bases from J, leaving 5 bases between.